This T cell receptor beta chain was sequenced in a study of a mutant IDH1 vaccine in newly diagnosed glioma. Study-wide context: Radiotherapy alone preceded vaccination by 4-6 weeks; alternatively, vaccination started with temozolomide cycles.

Between the trimmed V and J ends, which lost 5 bases and 1 base, there was a span of 11 bases. The CDR3 totals 14 residues. Germline CDR1 MNHEY, CDR2 SVGAGI. This clone was found a few times. Antigen specificity is unknown. Time point of the sample: week 47, end of study. A 20-mer mutant IDH1 peptide at 300 ug was injected subcutaneously with topical imiquimod. Every donor had a new WHO grade 3 or 4 astrocytoma that was IDH1-mutant, with loss of nuclear ATRX. TCRdb's copy holds only in-frame clones and misses some; the assay was immunoSEQ multiplex PCR. The sample contains some 25,000 clones, 82% of which appear only once. Study results and limitations: No link was apparently found between pseudoprogression and changes in top peripheral T cell clonotypes.

This receptor was taken from a man in his forties or fifties with glioma. Some clones in this sample may be carry-over from other donors' samples. This chain uses TRBV6-5 with TRBJ1-1; D remains unclear. Sequences were derived from PBMCs, sampled from a glioma patient whose treatment included an IDH1 peptide vaccine. CDR3 amino acids: CASSNGRENTEAFF. The CDR3, as DNA: TGTGCCAGCAGTAACGGGAGAGAGAACACTGAAGCTTTCTTT.